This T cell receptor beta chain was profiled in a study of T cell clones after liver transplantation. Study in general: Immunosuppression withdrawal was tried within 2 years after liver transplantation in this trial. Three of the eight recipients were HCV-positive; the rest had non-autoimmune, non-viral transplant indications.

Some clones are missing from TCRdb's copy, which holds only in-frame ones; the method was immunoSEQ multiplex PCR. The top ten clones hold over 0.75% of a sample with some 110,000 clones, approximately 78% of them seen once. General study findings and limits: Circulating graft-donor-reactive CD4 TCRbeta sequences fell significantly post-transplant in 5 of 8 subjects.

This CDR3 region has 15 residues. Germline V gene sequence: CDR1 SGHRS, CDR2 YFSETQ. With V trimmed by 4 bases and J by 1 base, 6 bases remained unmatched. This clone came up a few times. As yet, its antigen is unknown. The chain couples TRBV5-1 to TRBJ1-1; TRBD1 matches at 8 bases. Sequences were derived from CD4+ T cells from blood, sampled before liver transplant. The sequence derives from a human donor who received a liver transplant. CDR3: CASSLRTGRNTEAFF. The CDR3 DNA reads TGCGCCAGCAGCCTTCGGACAGGGCGGAACACTGAAGCTTTCTTT.